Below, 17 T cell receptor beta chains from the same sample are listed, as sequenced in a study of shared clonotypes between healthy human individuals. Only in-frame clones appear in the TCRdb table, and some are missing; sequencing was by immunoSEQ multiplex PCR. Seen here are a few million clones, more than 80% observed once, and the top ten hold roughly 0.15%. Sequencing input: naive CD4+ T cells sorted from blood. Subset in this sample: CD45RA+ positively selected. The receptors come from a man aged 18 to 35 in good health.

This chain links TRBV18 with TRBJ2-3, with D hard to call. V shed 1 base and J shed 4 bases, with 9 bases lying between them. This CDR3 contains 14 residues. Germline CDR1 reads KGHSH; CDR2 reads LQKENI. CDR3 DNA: TGTGCCAGCTCACCACTGAGTTCCCCAGATACGCAGTATTTT. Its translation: CASSPLSSPDTQYF. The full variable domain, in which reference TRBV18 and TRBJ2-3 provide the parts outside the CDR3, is NAGVMQNPRHLVRRRGQEARLRCSPMKGHSHVYWYRQLPEEGLKFMVYLQKENIIDESGMPKERFSAEFPKEGPSILRIQQVVRGDSAAYFCASSPLSSPDTQYFGPGTRLTVL.

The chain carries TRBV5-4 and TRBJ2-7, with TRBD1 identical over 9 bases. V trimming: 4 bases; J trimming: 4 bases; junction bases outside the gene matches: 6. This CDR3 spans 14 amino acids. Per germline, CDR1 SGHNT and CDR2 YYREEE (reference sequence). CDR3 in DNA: TGTGCCAGCAGCCAACAGGGGGCGGGTTACGAGCAGTACTTC. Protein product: CASSQQGAGYEQYF. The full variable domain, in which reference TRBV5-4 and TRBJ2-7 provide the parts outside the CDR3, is ETGVTQSPTHLIKTRGQQVTLRCSSQSGHNTVSWYQQALGQGPQFIFQYYREEENGRGNFPPRFSGLQFPNYSSELNVNALELDDSALYLCASSQQGAGYEQYFGPGTRLTVT.

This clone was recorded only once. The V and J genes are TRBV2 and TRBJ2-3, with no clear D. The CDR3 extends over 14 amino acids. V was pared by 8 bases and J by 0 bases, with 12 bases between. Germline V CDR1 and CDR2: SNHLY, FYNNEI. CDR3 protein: CASPRTTSTDTQYF. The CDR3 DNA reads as TGTGCCAGCCCTCGCACTACTAGCACAGATACGCAGTATTTT.

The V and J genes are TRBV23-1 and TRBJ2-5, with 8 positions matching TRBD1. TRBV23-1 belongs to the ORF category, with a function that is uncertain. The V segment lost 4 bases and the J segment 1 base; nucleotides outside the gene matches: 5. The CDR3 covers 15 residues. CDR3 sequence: CASSRSDRVQETQYF. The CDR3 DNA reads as TGCGCCAGCAGTCGATCGGACAGGGTCCAAGAGACCCAGTACTTC.

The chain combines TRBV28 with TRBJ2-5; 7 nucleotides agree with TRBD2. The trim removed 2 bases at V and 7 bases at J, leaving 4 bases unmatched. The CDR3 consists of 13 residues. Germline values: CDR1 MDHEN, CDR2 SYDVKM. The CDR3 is CASSLGGGGTQYF. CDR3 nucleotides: TGTGCCAGCAGTTTAGGCGGGGGAGGGACCCAGTACTTC.

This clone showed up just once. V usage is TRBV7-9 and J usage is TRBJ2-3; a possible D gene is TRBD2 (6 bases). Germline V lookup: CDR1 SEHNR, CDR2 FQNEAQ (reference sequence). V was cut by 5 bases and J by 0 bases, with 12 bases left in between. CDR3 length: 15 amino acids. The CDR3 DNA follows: TGTGCCAGCAGCCGGACGGGACTTAGCACAGATACGCAGTATTTT. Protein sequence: CASSRTGLSTDTQYF.

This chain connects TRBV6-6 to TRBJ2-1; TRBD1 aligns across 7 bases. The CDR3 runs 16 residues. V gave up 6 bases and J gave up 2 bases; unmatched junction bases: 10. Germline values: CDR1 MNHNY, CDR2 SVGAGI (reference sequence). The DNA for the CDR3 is TGTGCCAGCAGCTCCGTTCAGACAGGGACCTACAATGAGCAGTTCTTC. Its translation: CASSSVQTGTYNEQFF.

The CDR3: CASSQRDRGRRVNQPQHF. The CDR3 DNA reads as TGTGCCAGCAGCCAGCGGGACAGGGGGCGCAGGGTCAATCAGCCCCAGCATTTT. This chain joins TRBV14 and TRBJ1-5; 12 bases fit TRBD1. V lost 3 bases and J lost 3; bases outside the gene matches: 9. The germline V gene encodes CDR1 SGHDN and CDR2 FVKESK. This CDR3 has 18 residues.

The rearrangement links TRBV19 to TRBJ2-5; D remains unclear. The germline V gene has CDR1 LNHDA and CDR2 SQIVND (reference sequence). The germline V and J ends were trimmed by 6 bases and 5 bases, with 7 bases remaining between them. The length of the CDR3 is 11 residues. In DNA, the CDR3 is TGTGCCAGTAGGGAGAGGGAGACCCAGTACTTC. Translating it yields CASRERETQYF.

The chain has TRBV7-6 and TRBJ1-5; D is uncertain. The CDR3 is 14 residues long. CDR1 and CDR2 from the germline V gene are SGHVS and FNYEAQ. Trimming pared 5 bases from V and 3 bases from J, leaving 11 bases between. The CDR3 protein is CASSRTGNNQPQHF. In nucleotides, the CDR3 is TGTGCCAGCAGCCGGACGGGAAACAATCAGCCCCAGCATTTT. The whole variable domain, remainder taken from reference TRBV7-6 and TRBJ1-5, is GAGVSQSPRYKVTKRGQDVALRCDPISGHVSLYWYRQALGQGPEFLTYFNYEAQQDKSGLPNDRFSAERPEGSISTLTIQRTEQRDSAMYRCASSRTGNNQPQHFGDGTRLSIL.

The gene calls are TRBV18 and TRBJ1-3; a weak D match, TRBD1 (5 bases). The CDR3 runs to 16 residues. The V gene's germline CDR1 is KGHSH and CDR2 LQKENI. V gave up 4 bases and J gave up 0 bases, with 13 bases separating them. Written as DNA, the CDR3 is TGTGCCAGCTCACTTCGGGGACCGAACTCTGGAAACACCATATATTTT. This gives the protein CASSLRGPNSGNTIYF.

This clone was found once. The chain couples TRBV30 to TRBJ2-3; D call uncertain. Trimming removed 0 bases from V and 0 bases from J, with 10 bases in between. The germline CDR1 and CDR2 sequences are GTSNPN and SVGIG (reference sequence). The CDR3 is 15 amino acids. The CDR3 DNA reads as TGTGCCTGGAGTGTGGGAATTACTAGCACAGATACGCAGTATTTT. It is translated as CAWSVGITSTDTQYF. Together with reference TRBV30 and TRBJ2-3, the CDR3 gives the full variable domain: SQTIHQWPATLVQPVGSPLSLECTVEGTSNPNLYWYRQAAGRGLQLLFYSVGIGQISSEVPQNLSASRPQDRQFILSSKKLLLSDSGFYLCAWSVGITSTDTQYFGPGTRLTVL.

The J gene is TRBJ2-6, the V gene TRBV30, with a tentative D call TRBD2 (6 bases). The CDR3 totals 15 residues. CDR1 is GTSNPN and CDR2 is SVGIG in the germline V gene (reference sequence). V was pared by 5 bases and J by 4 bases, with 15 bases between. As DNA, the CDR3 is TGTGCCTGGCTAGTACGGGGGTTAGGGGCCAACGTCCTGACTTTC. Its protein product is CAWLVRGLGANVLTF.

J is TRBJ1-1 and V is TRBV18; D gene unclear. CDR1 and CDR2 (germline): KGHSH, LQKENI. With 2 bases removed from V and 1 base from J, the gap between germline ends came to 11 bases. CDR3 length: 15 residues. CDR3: CASSPLSPENTEAFF. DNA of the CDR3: TGTGCCAGCTCACCATTAAGTCCGGAGAACACTGAAGCTTTCTTT.

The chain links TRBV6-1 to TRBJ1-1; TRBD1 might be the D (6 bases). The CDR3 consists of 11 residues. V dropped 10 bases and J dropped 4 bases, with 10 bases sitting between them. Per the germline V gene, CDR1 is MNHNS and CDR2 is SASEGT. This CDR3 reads CATTGLTEAFF. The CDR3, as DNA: TGTGCCACCACAGGGCTCACTGAAGCTTTCTTT.

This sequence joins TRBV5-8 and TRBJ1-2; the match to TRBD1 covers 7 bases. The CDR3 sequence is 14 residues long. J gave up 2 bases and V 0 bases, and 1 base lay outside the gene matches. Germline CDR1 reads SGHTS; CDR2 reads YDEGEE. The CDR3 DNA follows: TGTGCCAGCAGCTTGGAAGGGGGCAACTATGGCTACACCTTC. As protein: CASSLEGGNYGYTF.

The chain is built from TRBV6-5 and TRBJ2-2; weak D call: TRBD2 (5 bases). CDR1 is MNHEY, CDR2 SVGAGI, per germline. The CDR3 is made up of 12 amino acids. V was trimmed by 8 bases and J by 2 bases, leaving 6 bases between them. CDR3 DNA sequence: TGTGCCAGCGAGGGAAACACCGGGGAGCTGTTTTTT. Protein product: CASEGNTGELFF.